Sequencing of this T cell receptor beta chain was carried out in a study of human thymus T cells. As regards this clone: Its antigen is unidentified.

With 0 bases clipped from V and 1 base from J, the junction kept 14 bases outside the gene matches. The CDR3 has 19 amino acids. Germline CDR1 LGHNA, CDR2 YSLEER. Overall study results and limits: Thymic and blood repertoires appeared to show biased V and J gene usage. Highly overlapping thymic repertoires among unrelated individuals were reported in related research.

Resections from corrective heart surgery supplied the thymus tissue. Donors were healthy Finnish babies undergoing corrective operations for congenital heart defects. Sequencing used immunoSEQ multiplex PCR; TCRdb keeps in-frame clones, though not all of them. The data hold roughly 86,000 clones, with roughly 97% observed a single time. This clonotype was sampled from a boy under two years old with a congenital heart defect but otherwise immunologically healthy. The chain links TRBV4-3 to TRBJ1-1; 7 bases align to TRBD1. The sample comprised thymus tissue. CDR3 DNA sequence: TGCGCCAGCAGCCAAGATCGGTTCGTAGGGGGCGCCGGGAACACTGAAGCTTTCTTT. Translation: CASSQDRFVGGAGNTEAFF.